This is a list of T cell receptor beta chains from one sample in a study of OX40 agonist ivuxolimab in advanced cancers. TCRdb's table, derived via immunoSEQ multiplex PCR, lists solely in-frame clones and lacks some. The table has 7,500 to 10,000 clones, 70% seen once. This specimen consisted of CD4+ or CD8+ T cells sorted from blood, obtained in a trial of the OX40 agonist ivuxolimab. Every receptor here comes from an adult with an advanced solid tumor such as melanoma, head and neck, liver or kidney cancer. CDR3s include the opening cysteine and the closing phenylalanine or tryptophan. The D gene is left open where the match is weak. Not every row has a clone size; where given, it reads once, few, many or a size class.

>TRBJ2-7|TRBV5-1|NA|NA
TGCGCCAGCAGCGAAGACTTGACGTGGGAGGAGCAGTACTTC
CASSEDLTWEEQYF
>TRBJ2-2|TRBV11-3|NA|NA
TGTGCCAGCAGCTTAGGAGTGGGGGAGCTGTTTTTT
CASSLGVGELFF
>TRBJ1-2|TRBV6-1|TRBD1|NA
TGTGCCAGCAGTGAAAGGTATCCCAGACAGGGGGCATCCTATGGCTACACCTTC
CASSERYPRQGASYGYTF
>TRBJ2-2|TRBV29-1|NA|NA
TGCAGCGTTGAAGATCTAGGGTCGGGACCCGGGGAGCTGTTTTTT
CSVEDLGSGPGELFF
>TRBJ1-1|TRBV19|TRBD1|few
TGTGCCAGTAGTATAGATATGGGACAGGGCATGAACACTGAAGCTTTCTTT
CASSIDMGQGMNTEAFF
>TRBJ2-2|TRBV30|TRBD1|NA
TGTGCCTGGAGTCCGCCCCCCGGGCCCAGGGGGACCGGGGAGCTGTTTTTT
CAWSPPPGPRGTGELFF
>TRBJ1-3|TRBV5-4|NA|NA
TGTGCCAGCAGCTCGGGACAACCGGGGTCTGGAAACACCATATATTTT
CASSSGQPGSGNTIYF
>TRBJ1-1|TRBV2|NA|NA
TGTGCCAGCGGGACTGAAGCTTTCTTT
CASGTEAFF
>TRBJ2-1|TRBV19|NA|NA
TGTGCCAGTCGGCAATACAATGAGCAGTTCTTC
CASRQYNEQFF
>TRBJ2-5|TRBV28|TRBD1|NA
TGTGCCAGCAGTTTCCGATGGACAGGGGAAGAAACCCAGTACTTC
CASSFRWTGEETQYF
>TRBJ2-7|TRBV28|NA|NA
TGTGCCAGCAGTCCGCCGGACAGATACGAGCAGTACTTC
CASSPPDRYEQYF
>TRBJ1-2|TRBV6-5|NA|once
TGTGCCAGCAGTGCCGGTCCCGACCTCTATGGCTACACCTTC
CASSAGPDLYGYTF
>TRBJ1-2|TRBV7-6|TRBD1|few
TGTGCCAGCAGCCGAACTACTGGGGACAGGGAAAGGGGCGGCTACACCTTC
CASSRTTGDRERGGYTF
>TRBJ2-7|TRBV19|NA|NA
TGTGCCAGTAGTATCTTTAGCGGACCGTACGAGCAGTACTTC
CASSIFSGPYEQYF
>TRBJ2-7|TRBV7-9|TRBD1|NA
TGTGCCAGCAGCTTCGGGACAGAAACCTACGAGCAGTACTTC
CASSFGTETYEQYF
>TRBJ1-1|TRBV27|TRBD1|NA
TGTGCCAGCAGTGCAGGGGGCCCGAACACTGAAGCTTTCTTT
CASSAGGPNTEAFF
>TRBJ2-3|TRBV19|NA|NA
TGTGCCAGTAGTATGACAGGAGTAACAGATACGCAGTATTTT
CASSMTGVTDTQYF
>TRBJ2-1|TRBV19|NA|NA
TGTGCCAGTAATTCTGGGGGAGATGAGCAGTTCTTC
CASNSGGDEQFF
>TRBJ1-2|TRBV5-8|NA|NA
TGTGCCAGCAGCTTGGAAATGAACTATGGCTACACCTTC
CASSLEMNYGYTF
>TRBJ2-1|TRBV4-2|TRBD1|once
TGTGCCAGCAGCCCGGGACAGGGGTCCTACAATGAGCAGTTCTTC
CASSPGQGSYNEQFF
>TRBJ1-5|TRBV6-1|TRBD1|NA
TGTGCCAGCTTAGAAACAGGGACAGGTCAGCCCCAGCATTTT
CASLETGTGQPQHF
>TRBJ2-7|TRBV7-9|TRBD2|NA
TGTGCCAGCAGCTTATCGGGACTAGCCCCCGAGCAGTACTTC
CASSLSGLAPEQYF
>TRBJ1-1|TRBV19|NA|NA
TGTGCCAGTAGTATTTTTCAGGGTGGGACTGAAGCTTTCTTT
CASSIFQGGTEAFF
>TRBJ2-2|TRBV7-8|NA|NA
TGTGCCAGCAGGCAACAGGACAGCTCGGTCGGGGAGCTGTTTTTT
CASRQQDSSVGELFF
>TRBJ2-3|TRBV7-8|NA|NA
TGTGCCAGCAGCATCGGCTCTCCCACAGATACGCAGTATTTT
CASSIGSPTDTQYF
>TRBJ2-7|TRBV27|NA|few
TGTGCCAGCAGCTTGCGGGACGAGCAGTACTTC
CASSLRDEQYF
>TRBJ2-7|TRBV9|TRBD1|few
TGTGCCAGCAGCGTAGGGACAGGGGTTTACGAGCAGTACTTC
CASSVGTGVYEQYF
>TRBJ2-2|TRBV27|TRBD2|NA
TGTGCCAGCAGTTTAGCCGCTAGCGGGAGAGTTAACACCGGGGAGCTGTTTTTT
CASSLAASGRVNTGELFF
>TRBJ1-1|TRBV29-1|NA|NA
TGCAGCGTCGCCAAGAACACTGAAGCTTTCTTT
CSVAKNTEAFF
>TRBJ2-3|TRBV7-8|NA|NA
TGTGCCAGCCCTGGCGGAGCGCTCACAGATACGCAGTATTTT
CASPGGALTDTQYF
>TRBJ1-6|TRBV4-2|NA|many
TGTGCCAGCAGCCCTCCCTCGACAGCCTATAATTCACCCCTCCACTTT
CASSPPSTAYNSPLHF
>TRBJ1-5|TRBV5-1|TRBD1|NA
TGCGCCAGCAGCCCGACAGGGGGCGTCAATCAGCCCCAGCATTTT
CASSPTGGVNQPQHF
>TRBJ1-3|TRBV27|NA|NA
TGTGCCAGCAGTCCCTGGACGGATTGGAGCGTTTCTGGAAACACCATATATTTT
CASSPWTDWSVSGNTIYF
>TRBJ1-5|TRBV28|NA|NA
TGTGCCAGCAGTCCCCTACGGGGGAGCAATCAGCCCCAGCATTTT
CASSPLRGSNQPQHF
>TRBJ2-2|TRBV6-4|NA|NA
TGTGCCAGCAGTGTCACACGCCTCGGGGAGCTGTTTTTT
CASSVTRLGELFF
>TRBJ1-2|TRBV28|NA|NA
TGTGCCAGCAGTTTAGGTGTATTGTTCTATGGCTACACCTTC
CASSLGVLFYGYTF
>TRBJ2-3|TRBV9|NA|NA
TGTGCCAGCAGCGGATTTAGCGGTAGTAGCACAGATACGCAGTATTTT
CASSGFSGSSTDTQYF
>TRBJ2-3|TRBV11-2|NA|once
TGTGCCAGCAGCCCGGGGACATATACGCAGTATTTT
CASSPGTYTQYF
>TRBJ2-1|TRBV27|NA|NA
TGTGCCAGCAGCCCCTGGGGGTCCTACAATGAGCAGTTCTTC
CASSPWGSYNEQFF
>TRBJ1-2|TRBV30|NA|NA
TGTGCCTGGGACGGATACGGCTACACCTTC
CAWDGYGYTF
>TRBJ1-4|TRBV28|NA|NA
TGTGCCAGCAGCTCGACCGGGTTGAGGGGAGATGAAAAACTGTTTTTT
CASSSTGLRGDEKLFF
>TRBJ2-3|TRBV7-9|NA|NA
TGTGCCAGCAGCTTAGTGCGGGGGGGACAGGGAGATACGCAGTATTTT
CASSLVRGGQGDTQYF
>TRBJ2-3|TRBV27|NA|NA
TGTGCCAGCAGTTGGGTGCGGGACACAGATACGCAGTATTTT
CASSWVRDTDTQYF
>TRBJ2-7|TRBV6-5|TRBD1|NA
TGTGCCAGCAGTTACGAGACAGGGGGTTACGAGCAGTACTTC
CASSYETGGYEQYF
>TRBJ2-1|TRBV14|NA|NA
TGTGCCAGCAGCCAGGGAGGCAATGAGCAGTTCTTC
CASSQGGNEQFF
>TRBJ2-7|TRBV11-1|NA|NA
TGTGCCAGCAGCTTAGAAACAGATAACTACGAGCAGTACTTC
CASSLETDNYEQYF
>TRBJ2-7|TRBV11-2|TRBD2|NA
TGTGCCAGCAGCCCAGGACTAGCGGGAGCCACCTCCCTCTACGAGCAGTACTTC
CASSPGLAGATSLYEQYF
>TRBJ2-7|TRBV9|TRBD2|NA
TGTGCCAGCAGCGTACGGGGGGGCGAGCAGTACTTC
CASSVRGGEQYF
>TRBJ2-3|TRBV11-2|NA|NA
TGTGCCAGCAGCTTAGCCGGGAGAAGCACAGATACGCAGTATTTT
CASSLAGRSTDTQYF
>TRBJ1-5|TRBV9|NA|NA
TGTGCCAGCAGCGTATTCGCCCCCACCCCGGACGGCCAGGTTAAGGAGGATCAGCCCCAGCATTTT
CASSVFAPTPDGQVKEDQPQHF
>TRBJ2-2|TRBV7-6|NA|NA
TGTGCCAGCAGCTTAGACAGGAACACCGGGGAGCTGTTTTTT
CASSLDRNTGELFF
>TRBJ2-2|TRBV4-1|NA|NA
TGCGCCAGCAGCCCTAGGACTGGACCGAACACCGGGGAGCTGTTTTTT
CASSPRTGPNTGELFF
>TRBJ2-7|TRBV28|NA|NA
TGTGCCAGCAGTTTGCAGATAGACGAGCAGTACTTC
CASSLQIDEQYF
>TRBJ2-3|TRBV9|TRBD1|NA
TGTGCCAGCAGCACAGGACAGGGGAGAAGTACGCAGTATTTT
CASSTGQGRSTQYF
>TRBJ1-2|TRBV2|NA|few
TGTGCCAGCAGTGGGGCTTCTAACTATGGCTACACCTTC
CASSGASNYGYTF
>TRBJ2-2|TRBV11-3|NA|NA
TGTGCCAGCAGCTCGTACAGGGAAACCGGGGAGCTGTTTTTT
CASSSYRETGELFF
>TRBJ1-3|TRBV25-1|NA|NA
TGTGCCAGCAGTGAGCGCACCATATATTTT
CASSERTIYF
>TRBJ1-4|TRBV7-9|NA|NA
TGTGCCAGCGCCTTGACGGGTCTTAATGAAAAACTGTTTTTT
CASALTGLNEKLFF
>TRBJ1-1|TRBV9|NA|NA
TGTGCCAGCAGCGTATGGGGAGGGAACACTGAAGCTTTCTTT
CASSVWGGNTEAFF